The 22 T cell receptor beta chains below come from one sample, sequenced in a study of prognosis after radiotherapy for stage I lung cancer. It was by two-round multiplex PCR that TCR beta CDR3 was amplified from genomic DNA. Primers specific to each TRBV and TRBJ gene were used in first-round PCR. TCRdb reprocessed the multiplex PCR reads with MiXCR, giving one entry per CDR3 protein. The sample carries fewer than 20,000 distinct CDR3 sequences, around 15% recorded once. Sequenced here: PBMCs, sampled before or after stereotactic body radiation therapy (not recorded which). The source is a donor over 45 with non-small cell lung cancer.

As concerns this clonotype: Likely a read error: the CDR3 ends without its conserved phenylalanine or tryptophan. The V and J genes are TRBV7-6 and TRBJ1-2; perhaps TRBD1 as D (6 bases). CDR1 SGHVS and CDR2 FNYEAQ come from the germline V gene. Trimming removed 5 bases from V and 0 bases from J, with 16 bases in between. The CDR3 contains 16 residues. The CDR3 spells CASSQRRQDANYGYTL. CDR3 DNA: TGTGCCAGCAGCCAACGCAGACAGGACGCTAACTATGGCTACACCCTC.

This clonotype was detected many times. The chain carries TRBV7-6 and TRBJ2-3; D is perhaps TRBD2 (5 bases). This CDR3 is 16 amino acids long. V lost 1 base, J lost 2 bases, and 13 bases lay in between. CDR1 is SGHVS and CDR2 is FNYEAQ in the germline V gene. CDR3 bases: TGTGCCAGCAGCTTAGAGGCTAGCAGATTCACAGATACGCAGTATTTT. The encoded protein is CASSLEASRFTDTQYF.

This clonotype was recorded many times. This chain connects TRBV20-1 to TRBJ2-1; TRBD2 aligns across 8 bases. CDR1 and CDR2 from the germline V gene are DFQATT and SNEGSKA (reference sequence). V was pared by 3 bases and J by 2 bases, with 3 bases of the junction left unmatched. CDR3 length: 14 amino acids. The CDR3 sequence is CSASMGLAYNEQFF. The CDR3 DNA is TGCAGTGCTAGCATGGGACTAGCCTACAATGAGCAGTTCTTC.

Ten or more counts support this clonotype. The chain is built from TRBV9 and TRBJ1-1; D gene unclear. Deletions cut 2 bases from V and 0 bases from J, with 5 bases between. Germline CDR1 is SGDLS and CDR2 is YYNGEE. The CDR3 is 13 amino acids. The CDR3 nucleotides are TGTGCCAGCAGCGTCACAGTGAACACTGAAGCTTTCTTT. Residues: CASSVTVNTEAFF.

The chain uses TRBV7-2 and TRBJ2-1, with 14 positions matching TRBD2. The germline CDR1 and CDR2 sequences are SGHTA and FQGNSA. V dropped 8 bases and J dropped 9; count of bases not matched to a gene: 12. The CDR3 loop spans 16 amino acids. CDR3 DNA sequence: TGTGCCAGCTGGGGAGGTGGACTAGCGGGGGGCGGTGAGCAGTTCTTC. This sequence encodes CASWGGGLAGGGEQFF.

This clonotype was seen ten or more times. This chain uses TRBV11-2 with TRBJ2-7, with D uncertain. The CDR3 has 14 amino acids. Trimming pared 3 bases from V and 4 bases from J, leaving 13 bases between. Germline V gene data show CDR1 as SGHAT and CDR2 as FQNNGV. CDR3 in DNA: TGTGCCAGCAGCTTCAGTATAGATTATTACGAGCAGTACGTC. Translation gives CASSFSIDYYEQYV.

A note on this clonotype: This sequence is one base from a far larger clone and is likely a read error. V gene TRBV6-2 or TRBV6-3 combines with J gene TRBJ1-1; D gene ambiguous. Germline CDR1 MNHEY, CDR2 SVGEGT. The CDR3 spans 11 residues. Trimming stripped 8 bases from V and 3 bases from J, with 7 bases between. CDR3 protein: CASSMDTEAFF. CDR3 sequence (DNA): TGTGCCAGCTCAATGGACACTGAAGCTTTCTTT.

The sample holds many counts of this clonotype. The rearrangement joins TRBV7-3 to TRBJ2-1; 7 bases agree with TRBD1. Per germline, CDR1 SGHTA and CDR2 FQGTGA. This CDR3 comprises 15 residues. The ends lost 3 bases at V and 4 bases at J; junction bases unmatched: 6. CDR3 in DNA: TGTGCCAGCAGCTTTTGGGACAGTCCTTACAATGAGCAGTTCTTC. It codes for CASSFWDSPYNEQFF.

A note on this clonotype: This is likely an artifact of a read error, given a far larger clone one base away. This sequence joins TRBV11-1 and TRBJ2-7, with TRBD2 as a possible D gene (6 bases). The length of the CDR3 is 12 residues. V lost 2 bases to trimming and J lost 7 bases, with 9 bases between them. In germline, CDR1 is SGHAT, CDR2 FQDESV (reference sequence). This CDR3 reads CASSLTSLEQYF. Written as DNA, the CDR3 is TGTGCCAGCAGCTTAACTAGCCTTGAGCAGTACTTC.

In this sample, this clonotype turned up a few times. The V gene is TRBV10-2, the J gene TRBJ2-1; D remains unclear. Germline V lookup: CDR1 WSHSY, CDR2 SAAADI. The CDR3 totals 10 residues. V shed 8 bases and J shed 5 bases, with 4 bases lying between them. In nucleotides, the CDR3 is TGCGCCAGCTCTAACAATGAGCAGTTCTTC. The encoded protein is CASSNNEQFF.

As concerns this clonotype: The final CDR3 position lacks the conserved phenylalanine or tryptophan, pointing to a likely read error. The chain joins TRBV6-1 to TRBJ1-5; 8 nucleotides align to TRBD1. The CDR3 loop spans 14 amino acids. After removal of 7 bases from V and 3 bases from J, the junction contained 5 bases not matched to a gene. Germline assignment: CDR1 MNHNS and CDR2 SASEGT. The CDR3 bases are TGTGCCAGCATCGGGACAGGCCACAATCAGCCCCAGCATTCT. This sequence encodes CASIGTGHNQPQHS.

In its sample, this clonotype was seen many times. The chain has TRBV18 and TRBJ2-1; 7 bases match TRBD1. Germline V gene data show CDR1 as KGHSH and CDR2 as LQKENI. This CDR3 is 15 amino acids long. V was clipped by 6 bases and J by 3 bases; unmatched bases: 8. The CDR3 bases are TGTGCCAGCTCGCCGGGACAGACAATCTACAATGAGCAGTTCTTC. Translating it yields CASSPGQTIYNEQFF. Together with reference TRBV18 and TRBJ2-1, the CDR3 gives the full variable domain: NAGVMQNPRHLVRRRGQEARLRCSPMKGHSHVYWYRQLPEEGLKFMVYLQKENIIDESGMPKERFSAEFPKEGPSILRIQQVVRGDSAAYFCASSPGQTIYNEQFFGPGTRLTVL.

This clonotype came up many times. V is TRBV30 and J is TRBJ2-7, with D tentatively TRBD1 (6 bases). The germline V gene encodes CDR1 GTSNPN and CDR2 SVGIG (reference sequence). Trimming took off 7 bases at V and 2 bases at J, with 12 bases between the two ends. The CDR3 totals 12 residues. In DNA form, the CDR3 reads TGTGCCTTACAGGGTGGCCCCTACGAGCAGTACGTC. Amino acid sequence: CALQGGPYEQYV.

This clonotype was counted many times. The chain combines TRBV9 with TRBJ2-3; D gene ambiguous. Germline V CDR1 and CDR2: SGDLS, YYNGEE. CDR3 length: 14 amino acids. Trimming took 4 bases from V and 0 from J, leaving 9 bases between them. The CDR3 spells CASSLFVSTDTQYF. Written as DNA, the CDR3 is TGTGCCAGCAGCCTTTTCGTTAGCACAGATACGCAGTATTTT.

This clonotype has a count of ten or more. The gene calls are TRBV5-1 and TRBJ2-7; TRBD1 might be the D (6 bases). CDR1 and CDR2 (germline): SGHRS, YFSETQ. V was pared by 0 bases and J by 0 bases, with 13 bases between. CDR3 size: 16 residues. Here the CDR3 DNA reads TGCGCCAGCAGCTTGGTAGGGGACACTAGCTCCTACGAGCAGTACGTC. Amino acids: CASSLVGDTSSYEQYV.

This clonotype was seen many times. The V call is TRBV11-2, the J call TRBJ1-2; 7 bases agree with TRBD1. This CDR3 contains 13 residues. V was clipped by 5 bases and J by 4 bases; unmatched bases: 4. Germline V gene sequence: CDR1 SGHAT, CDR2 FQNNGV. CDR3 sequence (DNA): TGTGCCAGCAGCCCGGACAGGATCTATGGCTACACCTTC. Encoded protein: CASSPDRIYGYTF.

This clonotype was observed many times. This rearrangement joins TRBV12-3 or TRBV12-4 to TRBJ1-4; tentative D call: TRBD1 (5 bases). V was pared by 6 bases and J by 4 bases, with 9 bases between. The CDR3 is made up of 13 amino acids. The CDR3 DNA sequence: TGTGCCAGCAGGACAGCAGTTAATGAAAAACTGTTTTTT. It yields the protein CASRTAVNEKLFF.

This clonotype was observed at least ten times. The CDR3 nucleotides read TGTGCCAGCAGCTCGGAGACAGGGTTCTCCTACGAGCAGTACTTC. Translation: CASSSETGFSYEQYF. The chain combines TRBV5-6 with TRBJ2-7; TRBD1 matches at 7 bases. Germline V gene lookup returns CDR1 SGHDT and CDR2 YYEEEE. This CDR3 has 15 residues. Losses at the gene ends were 3 bases for V and 0 bases for J; bases not matched to a gene: 6.

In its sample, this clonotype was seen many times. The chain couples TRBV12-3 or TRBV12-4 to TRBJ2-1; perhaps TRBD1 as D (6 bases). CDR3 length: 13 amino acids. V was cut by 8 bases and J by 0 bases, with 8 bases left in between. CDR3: CASQGSSYNEQFF. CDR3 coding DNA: TGTGCCAGCCAGGGGAGCTCCTACAATGAGCAGTTCTTC.

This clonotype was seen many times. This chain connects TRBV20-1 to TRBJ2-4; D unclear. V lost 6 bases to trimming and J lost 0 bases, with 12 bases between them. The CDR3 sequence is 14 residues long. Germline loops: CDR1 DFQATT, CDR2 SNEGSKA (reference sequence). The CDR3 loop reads CSAGKYEAKNIQYF. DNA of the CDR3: TGCAGTGCCGGTAAATATGAAGCCAAAAACATTCAGTACTTC.

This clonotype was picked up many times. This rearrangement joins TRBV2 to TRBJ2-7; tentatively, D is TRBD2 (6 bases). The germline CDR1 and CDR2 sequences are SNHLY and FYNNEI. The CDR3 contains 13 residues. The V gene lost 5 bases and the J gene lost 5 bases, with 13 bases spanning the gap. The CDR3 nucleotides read TGTGCCAGCAGTATCGGGACTTTTAACGAGCAGTACGTC. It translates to CASSIGTFNEQYV.

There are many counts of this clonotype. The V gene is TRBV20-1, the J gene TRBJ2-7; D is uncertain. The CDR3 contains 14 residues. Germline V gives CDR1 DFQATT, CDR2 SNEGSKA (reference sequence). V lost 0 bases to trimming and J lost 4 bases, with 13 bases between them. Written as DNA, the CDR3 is TGCAGTGCTAGAGATAGGAAGGGAAGATACGAGCAGTACTTC. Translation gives CSARDRKGRYEQYF.